These 10 T cell receptor beta chains were sequenced from one sample in a study of cytomegalovirus exposure and HLA in healthy donors. Sequenced by immunoSEQ multiplex PCR; TCRdb stores in-frame clones only, minus some. The sample contains about 130,000 clones, 89% of which appear only once. The specimen sequenced was PBMCs. These receptors were obtained from a young woman in good health and CMV-seronegative.

The chain is built from TRBV11-2 and TRBJ2-1; 8 bases fit TRBD2. CDR1 SGHAT and CDR2 FQNNGV come from the germline V gene. The CDR3 has 17 residues. The J segment lost 4 bases and the V segment lost 5 bases, leaving 13 bases of the junction unmatched. CDR3 protein: CASSPHLIGGVYNEQFF. DNA of the CDR3: TGTGCCAGCAGCCCCCACCTTATCGGGGGGGTATACAATGAGCAGTTCTTC.

Only one count was recorded for this clone. CDR3 sequence reads: CAWLSLTDTQYF. The CDR3 nucleotides read TGTGCCTGGCTGTCACTCACAGATACGCAGTATTTT. V and J are TRBV30 and TRBJ2-3; D remains unclear. Deletions cut 5 bases from V and 2 bases from J, with 8 bases between. From germline, CDR1 is GTSNPN and CDR2 SVGIG (reference sequence). The CDR3 is 12 amino acids.

V is TRBV5-4 and J is TRBJ2-5, with 12 bases identical to TRBD1. The CDR3 is 16 amino acids. Germline V gene data show CDR1 as SGHNT and CDR2 as YYREEE (reference sequence). The V segment lost 2 bases and the J segment 5 bases; nucleotides outside the gene matches: 7. This CDR3 is CASSFPGQGAEETQYF. CDR3 in DNA: TGTGCCAGCAGCTTCCCGGGACAGGGGGCGGAGGAGACCCAGTACTTC.

This clone was found once. V is TRBV18 and J is TRBJ1-2; D remains ambiguous. Germline CDR1 KGHSH, CDR2 LQKENI. Trimming shortened V by 3 bases and J by 2 bases, and 13 bases separated the two germline ends. CDR3 length: 15 residues. The CDR3 spells CASSPVREHNYGYTF. CDR3 DNA sequence: TGTGCCAGCTCACCTGTAAGAGAGCACAACTATGGCTACACCTTC.

This chain joins TRBV13 and TRBJ2-5; weak D call: TRBD1 (5 bases). The CDR3 extends over 14 amino acids. Between the trimmed V and J ends, which lost 5 bases and 3 bases, there was a span of 13 bases. The germline gives CDR1 PRHDT, CDR2 FYEKMQ (reference sequence). CDR3 residues: CASSPLAREETQYF. CDR3 coding DNA: TGTGCCAGCAGCCCTTTAGCCAGGGAAGAGACCCAGTACTTC.

This chain links TRBV15 with TRBJ1-3; D is perhaps TRBD1 (6 bases). Between the trimmed V and J ends, which lost 5 bases and 4 bases, there was a span of 15 bases. The CDR3 has 15 residues. Germline V gene sequence: CDR1 LNHNV, CDR2 YYDKDF (reference sequence). DNA for the CDR3: TGTGCCACCAGCTCCGACAGGCTGCAGGGAAACACCATATATTTT. Protein product: CATSSDRLQGNTIYF.

The chain has TRBV4-1 and TRBJ2-2, with 11 bases matching TRBD2. The CDR3 sequence is 17 residues long. J was trimmed by 1 base and V by 2 bases; bases with no gene match: 3. CDR1 MGHRA and CDR2 YSYEKL come from the germline V gene. Here the CDR3 reads CASSQLTSGGNTGELFF. In DNA form, the CDR3 reads TGCGCCAGCAGCCAACTAACTAGCGGGGGGAACACCGGGGAGCTGTTTTTT.

This chain connects TRBV6-5 to TRBJ2-2; D is possibly TRBD2 (5 bases). The CDR3 is made up of 15 amino acids. The germline V and J ends were trimmed by 4 bases and 10 bases, with 19 bases remaining between them. Germline-derived CDR1 and CDR2 are MNHEY and SVGAGI. For the CDR3, the DNA is TGTGCCAGCAGTTCCCACTCCGGGGAGACGGTGGAGCTGTTTTTT. Its translation is CASSSHSGETVELFF.

The chain joins TRBV7-8 to TRBJ2-7, with a tentative D call TRBD2 (6 bases). This CDR3 has 15 residues. CDR1 and CDR2 from the germline V gene are SGHVS and FQNEAQ. The V end lost 2 bases, the J end lost 2 bases, and 13 bases lay between the germline ends. For the CDR3, the DNA is TGTGCCAGCAGCTTACGGGCTAGCGAGACCTACGAGCAGTACTTC. This gives the protein CASSLRASETYEQYF.

In its sample, this clone was seen a few times. V is TRBV7-2 and J is TRBJ1-5, with D possibly TRBD1 on 6 matching bases. Germline CDR1 reads SGHTA; CDR2 reads FQGNSA. The CDR3 has 14 residues. The V end was cut by 4 bases, the J end by 4 bases, with 11 bases between. The CDR3 sequence: CASSSTGINQPQHF. The CDR3 region has the DNA TGTGCCAGCAGCTCAACAGGGATTAATCAGCCCCAGCATTTT.